Below, 4 T cell receptor beta chains from the same sample are listed, as sequenced in a study of blood T cell repertoires in COVID-19. Sequenced by immunoSEQ multiplex PCR; TCRdb stores in-frame clones only, minus some. The table shows tens of thousands of clones, with roughly 89% occurring only once. Sequenced input: peripheral blood. The receptors originated from a woman in her fifties or sixties with active COVID-19.

V is TRBV5-1 and J is TRBJ2-2; D is perhaps TRBD2 (5 bases). Between the trimmed V and J ends, which lost 0 bases and 3 bases, there was a span of 9 bases. The CDR3 is 15 residues long. Germline-derived CDR1 and CDR2 are SGHRS and YFSETQ. The CDR3 is CASSLVQEDTGELFF. The CDR3 region has the DNA TGCGCCAGCAGCTTGGTGCAGGAGGACACCGGGGAGCTGTTTTTT.

The V gene is TRBV29-1, the J gene TRBJ2-2, with D unresolved. The CDR3 contains 13 residues. Per germline, CDR1 SQVTM and CDR2 ANQGSEA. V lost 3 bases and J lost 2, with 7 bases in between. CDR3 sequence reads: CSVDYRNTGELFF. In nucleotides, the CDR3 is TGCAGCGTTGATTACAGAAACACCGGGGAGCTGTTTTTT.

In this sample, this clone turned up once. The chain couples TRBV7-2 to TRBJ2-5; perhaps TRBD1 as D (7 bases). The CDR3 is made up of 16 amino acids. Germline-derived CDR1 and CDR2 are SGHTA and FQGNSA. Deletions cut 4 bases from V and 5 bases from J, with 20 bases between. The CDR3 bases are TGTGCCAGCAGCTCCCAGGGCGGGACAGCATGGGAGACCCAGTACTTC. It codes for CASSSQGGTAWETQYF.

The rearrangement joins TRBV24-1 to TRBJ2-1; the match to TRBD2 covers 11 bases. The V segment lost 3 bases and the J segment 5 bases; nucleotides outside the gene matches: 8. This CDR3 has 17 residues. Germline V gene lookup returns CDR1 KGHDR and CDR2 SFDVKD. The CDR3 region has the DNA TGTGCCACCAGTGATGCCACTAGCGGGAGTGGAAACAATGAGCAGTTCTTC. Encoded protein: CATSDATSGSGNNEQFF.